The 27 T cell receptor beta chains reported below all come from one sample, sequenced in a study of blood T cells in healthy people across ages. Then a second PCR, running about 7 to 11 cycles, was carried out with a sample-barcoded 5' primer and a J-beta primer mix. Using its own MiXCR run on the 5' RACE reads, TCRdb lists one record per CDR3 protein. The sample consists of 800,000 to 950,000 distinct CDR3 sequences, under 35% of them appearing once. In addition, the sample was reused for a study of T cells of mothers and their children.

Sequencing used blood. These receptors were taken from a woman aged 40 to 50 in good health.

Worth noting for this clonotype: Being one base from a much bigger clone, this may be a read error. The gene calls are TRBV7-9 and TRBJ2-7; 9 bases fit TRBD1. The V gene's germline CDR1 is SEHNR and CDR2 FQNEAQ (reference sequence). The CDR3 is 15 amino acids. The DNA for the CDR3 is TGTGCCGGCAGCGAGAGACAGGGGGTGTCCTACGAGCAGTACTTC. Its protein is CAGSERQGVSYEQYF. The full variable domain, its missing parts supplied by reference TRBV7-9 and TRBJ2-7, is DTGVSQNPRHKITKRGQNVTFRCDPISEHNRLYWYRQTLGQGPEFLTYFQNEAQLEKSRLLSDRFSAERPKGSFSTLEIQRTEQGDSAMYLCAGSERQGVSYEQYFGPGTRLTVT.

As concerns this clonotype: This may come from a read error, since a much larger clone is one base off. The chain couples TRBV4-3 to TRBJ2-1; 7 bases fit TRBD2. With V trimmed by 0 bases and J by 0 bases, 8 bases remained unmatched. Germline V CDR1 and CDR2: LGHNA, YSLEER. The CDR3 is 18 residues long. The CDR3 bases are TGCGCCAGCAGCCAAGATGGGCCAGCGGGACTCTCCTACAATGAGCAGTTCTTC. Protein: CASSQDGPAGLSYNEQFF.

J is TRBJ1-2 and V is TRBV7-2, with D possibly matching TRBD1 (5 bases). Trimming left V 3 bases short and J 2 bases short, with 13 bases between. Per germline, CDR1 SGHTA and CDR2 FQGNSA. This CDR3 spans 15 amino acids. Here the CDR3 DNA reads TGTGCCAGCAGCTTGAACGTCCCAGGGAACTATGGCTACACCTTC. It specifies CASSLNVPGNYGYTF.

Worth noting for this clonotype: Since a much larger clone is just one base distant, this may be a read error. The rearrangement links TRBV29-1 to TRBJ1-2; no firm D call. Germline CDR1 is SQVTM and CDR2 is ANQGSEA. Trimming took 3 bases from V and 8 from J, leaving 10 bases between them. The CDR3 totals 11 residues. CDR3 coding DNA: TGCAGCGTTGAGGTGTGGAAAGGCTACACCTTC. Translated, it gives CSVEVWKGYTF.

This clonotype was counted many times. The CDR3 coding sequence is TGTGCCAGCAGCTTAGCAGGGGTTCGGGCACCCCTCCACTTT. This encodes CASSLAGVRAPLHF. This chain joins TRBV7-2 and TRBJ1-6, with D perhaps TRBD1 (5 bases). Trimming removed 0 bases from V and 11 bases from J, with 11 bases in between. The germline V gene has CDR1 SGHTA and CDR2 FQGNSA. This CDR3 spans 14 amino acids.

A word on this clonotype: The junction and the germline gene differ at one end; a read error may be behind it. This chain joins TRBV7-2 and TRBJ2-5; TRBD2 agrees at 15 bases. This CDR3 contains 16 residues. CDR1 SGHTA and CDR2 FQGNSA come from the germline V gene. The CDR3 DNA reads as TGTGCCAGCAGCACGGGACTAGCGGGGGGACAAGGGACCCAGTACTTC. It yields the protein CASSTGLAGGQGTQYF.

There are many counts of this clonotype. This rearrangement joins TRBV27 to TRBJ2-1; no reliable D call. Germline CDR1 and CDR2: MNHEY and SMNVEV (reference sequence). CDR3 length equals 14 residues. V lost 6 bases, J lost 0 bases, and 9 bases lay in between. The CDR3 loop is CASRLRSSYNEQFF. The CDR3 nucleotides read TGTGCCAGCAGGCTGAGGAGCTCCTACAATGAGCAGTTCTTC.

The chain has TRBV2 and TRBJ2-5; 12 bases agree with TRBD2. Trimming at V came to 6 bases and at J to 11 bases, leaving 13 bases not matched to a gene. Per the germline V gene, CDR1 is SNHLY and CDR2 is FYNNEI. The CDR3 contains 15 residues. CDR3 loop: CASRLTSGGTGEQYF. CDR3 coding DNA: TGTGCCAGCAGACTCACTAGCGGGGGGACGGGTGAGCAGTACTTC.

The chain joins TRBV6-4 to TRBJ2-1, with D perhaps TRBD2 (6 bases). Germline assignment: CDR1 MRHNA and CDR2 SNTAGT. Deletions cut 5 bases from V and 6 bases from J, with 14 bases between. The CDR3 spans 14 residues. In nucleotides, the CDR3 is TGTGCCAGCAGTCCAGAGATAGCGGTCAATGAGCAGTTCTTC. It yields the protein CASSPEIAVNEQFF.

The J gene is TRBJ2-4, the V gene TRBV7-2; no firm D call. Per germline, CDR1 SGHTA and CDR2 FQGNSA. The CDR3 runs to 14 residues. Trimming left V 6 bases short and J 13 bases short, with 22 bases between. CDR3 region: CASSSPLIRNEQYF. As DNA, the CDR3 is TGTGCCAGCAGTTCCCCCCTAATTAGGAATGAGCAGTACTTC.

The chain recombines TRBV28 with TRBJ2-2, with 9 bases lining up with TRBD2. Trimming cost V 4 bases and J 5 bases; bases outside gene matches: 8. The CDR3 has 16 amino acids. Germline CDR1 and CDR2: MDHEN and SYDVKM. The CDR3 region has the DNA TGTGCCAGCAGTTCCCCCGGAGCGGGAGGTACCGGGGAGCTGTTTTTT. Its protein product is CASSSPGAGGTGELFF.

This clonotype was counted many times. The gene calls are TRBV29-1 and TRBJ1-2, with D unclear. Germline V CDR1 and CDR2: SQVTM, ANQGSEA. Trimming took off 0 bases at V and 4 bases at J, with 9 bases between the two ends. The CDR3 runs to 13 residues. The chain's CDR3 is CSVEDRSVYGYTF. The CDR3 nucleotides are TGCAGCGTTGAAGACAGGAGTGTCTATGGCTACACCTTC.

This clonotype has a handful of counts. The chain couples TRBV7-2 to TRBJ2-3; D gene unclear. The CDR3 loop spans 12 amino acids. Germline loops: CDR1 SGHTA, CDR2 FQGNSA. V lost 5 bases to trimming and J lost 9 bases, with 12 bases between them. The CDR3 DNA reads TGTGCCAGCAGCCCAGACCTCGGGACGCAGTATTTT. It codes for CASSPDLGTQYF.

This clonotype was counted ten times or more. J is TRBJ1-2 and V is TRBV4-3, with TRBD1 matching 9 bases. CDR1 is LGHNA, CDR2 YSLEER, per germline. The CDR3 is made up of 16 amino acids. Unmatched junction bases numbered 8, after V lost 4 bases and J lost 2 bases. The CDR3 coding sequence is TGCGCCAGCAGCCTTCTTCCCGGGACAGGGAACTATGGCTACACCTTC. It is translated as CASSLLPGTGNYGYTF.

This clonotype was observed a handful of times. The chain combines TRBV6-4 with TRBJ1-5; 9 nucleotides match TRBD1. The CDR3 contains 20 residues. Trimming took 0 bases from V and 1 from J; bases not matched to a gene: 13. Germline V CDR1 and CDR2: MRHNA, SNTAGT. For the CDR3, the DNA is TGTGCCAGCAGTGACTCCGGTAGGGGGACAGGGACTATGAGCAATCAGCCCCAGCATTTT. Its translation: CASSDSGRGTGTMSNQPQHF.

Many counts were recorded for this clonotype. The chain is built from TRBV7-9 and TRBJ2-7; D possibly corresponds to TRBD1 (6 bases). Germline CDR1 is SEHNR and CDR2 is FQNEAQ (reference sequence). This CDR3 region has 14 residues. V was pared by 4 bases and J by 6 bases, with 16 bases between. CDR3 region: CASSSARGTLEQYF. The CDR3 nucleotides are TGTGCCAGCAGCTCCGCCAGGGGAACCCTCGAGCAGTACTTC.

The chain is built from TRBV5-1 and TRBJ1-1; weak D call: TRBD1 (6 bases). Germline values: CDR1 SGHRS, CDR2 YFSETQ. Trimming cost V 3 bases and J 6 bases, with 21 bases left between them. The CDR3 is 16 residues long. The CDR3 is CASSSTGRPANAEAFF. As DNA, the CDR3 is TGCGCCAGCAGCTCAACAGGGCGCCCAGCCAACGCTGAAGCTTTCTTT.

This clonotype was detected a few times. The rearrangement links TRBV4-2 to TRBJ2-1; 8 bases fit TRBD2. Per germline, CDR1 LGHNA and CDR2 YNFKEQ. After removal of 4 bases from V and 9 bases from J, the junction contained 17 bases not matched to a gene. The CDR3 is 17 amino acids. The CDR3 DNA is TGTGCCAGCAGCCTAAGGGTCGGCGGGGGGCCTGAGTCTGAGCAGTTCTTC. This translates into CASSLRVGGGPESEQFF.

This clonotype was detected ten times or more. The CDR3 DNA is TGTGCCAGCAGTCGAGAACTAGCATCCGGGGCCAACGTCCTGACTTTC. It codes for CASSRELASGANVLTF. The gene calls are TRBV27 and TRBJ2-6, with D tentatively TRBD2 (6 bases). The germline CDR1 and CDR2 sequences are MNHEY and SMNVEV (reference sequence). Trimming pared 5 bases from V and 4 bases from J, leaving 15 bases between. The CDR3 consists of 16 residues.

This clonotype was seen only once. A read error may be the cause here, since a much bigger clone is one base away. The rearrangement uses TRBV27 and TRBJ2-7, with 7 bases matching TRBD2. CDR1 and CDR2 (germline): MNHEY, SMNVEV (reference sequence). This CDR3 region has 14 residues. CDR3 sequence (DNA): TGTACCAGCGGGACGGATCTCCTAGCCTACGAGCAGTACTTC. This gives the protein CTSGTDLLAYEQYF.

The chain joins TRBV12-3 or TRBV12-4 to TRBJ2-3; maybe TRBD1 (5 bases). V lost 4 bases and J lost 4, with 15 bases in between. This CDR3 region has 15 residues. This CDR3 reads CASSSSAVTADTQYF. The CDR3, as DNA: TGTGCCAGCAGTTCATCGGCGGTGACAGCAGATACGCAGTATTTT.

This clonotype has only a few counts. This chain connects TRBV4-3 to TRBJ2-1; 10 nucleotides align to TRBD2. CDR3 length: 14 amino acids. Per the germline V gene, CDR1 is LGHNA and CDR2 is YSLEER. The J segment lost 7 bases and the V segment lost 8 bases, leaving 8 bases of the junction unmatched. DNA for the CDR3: TGCGCCAGCGCAGCCTTGACTAGCGGGAATGAGCAGTTCTTC. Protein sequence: CASAALTSGNEQFF.

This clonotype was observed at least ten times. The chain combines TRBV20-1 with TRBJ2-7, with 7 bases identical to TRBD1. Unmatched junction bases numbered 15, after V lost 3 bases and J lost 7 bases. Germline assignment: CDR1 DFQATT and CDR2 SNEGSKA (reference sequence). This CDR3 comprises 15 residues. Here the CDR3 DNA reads TGCAGTGCTAGCCCTTTGACAGGGAAGGCTGAAGAGCAGTACTTC. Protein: CSASPLTGKAEEQYF.

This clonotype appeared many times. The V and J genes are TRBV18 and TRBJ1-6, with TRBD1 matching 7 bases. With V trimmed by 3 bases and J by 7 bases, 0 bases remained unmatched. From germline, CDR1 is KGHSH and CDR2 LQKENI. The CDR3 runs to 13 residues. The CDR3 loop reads CASSPGQNSPLHF. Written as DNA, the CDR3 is TGTGCCAGCTCACCGGGACAGAATTCACCCCTCCACTTT.

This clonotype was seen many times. The CDR3, as DNA: TGTGCCAGCAGTTACGGAGGTGAGCAGTTCTTC. It translates to CASSYGGEQFF. This sequence joins TRBV6-5 and TRBJ2-1, with a weak D call TRBD2 (5 bases). Per the germline V gene, CDR1 is MNHEY and CDR2 is SVGAGI. The CDR3 has 11 amino acids. V shed 2 bases and J shed 9 bases, with 5 bases lying between them.

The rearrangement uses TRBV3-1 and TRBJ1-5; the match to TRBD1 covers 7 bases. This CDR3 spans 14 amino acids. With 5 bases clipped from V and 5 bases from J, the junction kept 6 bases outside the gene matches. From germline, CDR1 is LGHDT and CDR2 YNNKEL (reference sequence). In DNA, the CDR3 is TGTGCCAGCAGCAGCTGGGACAGTGATCAGCCCCAGCATTTT. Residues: CASSSWDSDQPQHF.

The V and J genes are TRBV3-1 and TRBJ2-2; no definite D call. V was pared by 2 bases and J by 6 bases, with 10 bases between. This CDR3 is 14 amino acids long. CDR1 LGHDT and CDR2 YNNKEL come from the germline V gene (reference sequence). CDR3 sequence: CASSQLDGAGELFF. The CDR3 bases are TGTGCCAGCAGCCAACTCGATGGCGCCGGGGAGCTGTTTTTT.